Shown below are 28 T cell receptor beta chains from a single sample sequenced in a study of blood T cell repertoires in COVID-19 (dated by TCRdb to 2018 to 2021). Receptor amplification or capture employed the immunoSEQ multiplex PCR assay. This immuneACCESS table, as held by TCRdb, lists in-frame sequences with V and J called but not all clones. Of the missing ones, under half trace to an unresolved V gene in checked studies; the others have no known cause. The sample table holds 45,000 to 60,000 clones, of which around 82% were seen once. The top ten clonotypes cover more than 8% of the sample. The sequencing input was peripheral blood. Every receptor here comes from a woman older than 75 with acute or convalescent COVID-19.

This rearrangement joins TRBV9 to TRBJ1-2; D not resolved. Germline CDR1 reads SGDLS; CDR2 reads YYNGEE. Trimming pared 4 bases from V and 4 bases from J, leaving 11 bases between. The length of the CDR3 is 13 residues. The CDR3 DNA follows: TGTGCCAGCAGCCGGCCAGGTATCTATGGCTACACCTTC. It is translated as CASSRPGIYGYTF.

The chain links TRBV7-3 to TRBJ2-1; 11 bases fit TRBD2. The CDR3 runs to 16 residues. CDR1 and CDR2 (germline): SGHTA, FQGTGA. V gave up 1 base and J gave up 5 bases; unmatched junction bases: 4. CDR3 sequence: CASSLISGRENNEQFF. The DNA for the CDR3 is TGTGCCAGCAGCTTAATTAGCGGGAGGGAGAACAATGAGCAGTTCTTC.

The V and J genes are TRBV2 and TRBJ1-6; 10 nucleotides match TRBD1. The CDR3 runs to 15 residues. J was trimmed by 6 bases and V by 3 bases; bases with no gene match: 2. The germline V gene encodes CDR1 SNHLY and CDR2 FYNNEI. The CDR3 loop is CASSEGTGANSPLHF. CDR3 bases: TGTGCCAGCAGTGAGGGGACAGGGGCTAATTCACCCCTCCACTTT.

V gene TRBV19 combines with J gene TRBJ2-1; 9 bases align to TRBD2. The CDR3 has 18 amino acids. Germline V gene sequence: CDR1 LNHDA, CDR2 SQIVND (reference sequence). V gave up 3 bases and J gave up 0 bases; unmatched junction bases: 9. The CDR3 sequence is CASSMLAGGVSSYNEQFF. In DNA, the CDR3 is TGTGCCAGTAGTATGCTGGCGGGGGGGGTAAGCTCCTACAATGAGCAGTTCTTC.

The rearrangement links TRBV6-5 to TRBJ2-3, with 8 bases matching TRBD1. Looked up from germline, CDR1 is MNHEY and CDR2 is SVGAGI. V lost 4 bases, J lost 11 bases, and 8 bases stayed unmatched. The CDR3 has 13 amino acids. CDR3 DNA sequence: TGTGCCAGCAGTTCCTTAGGACAGGGCGGGCAGTATTTT. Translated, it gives CASSSLGQGGQYF.

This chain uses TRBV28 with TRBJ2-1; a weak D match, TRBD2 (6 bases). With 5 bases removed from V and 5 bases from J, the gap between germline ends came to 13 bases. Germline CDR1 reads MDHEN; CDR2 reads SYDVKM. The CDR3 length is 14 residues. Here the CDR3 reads CASSDGTFNNEQFF. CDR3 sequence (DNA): TGTGCCAGCAGTGACGGGACTTTCAACAATGAGCAGTTCTTC.

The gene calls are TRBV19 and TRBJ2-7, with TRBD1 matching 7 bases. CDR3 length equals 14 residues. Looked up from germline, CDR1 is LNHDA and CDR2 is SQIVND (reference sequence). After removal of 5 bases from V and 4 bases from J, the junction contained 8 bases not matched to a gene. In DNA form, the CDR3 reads TGTGCCAGTAGTGAAAGGGGGCGCGGGTACGAGCAGTACTTC. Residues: CASSERGRGYEQYF. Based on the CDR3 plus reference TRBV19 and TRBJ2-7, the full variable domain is DGGITQSPKYLFRKEGQNVTLSCEQNLNHDAMYWYRQDPGQGLRLIYYSQIVNDFQKGDIAEGYSVSREKKESFPLTVTSAQKNPTAFYLCASSERGRGYEQYFGPGTRLTVT.

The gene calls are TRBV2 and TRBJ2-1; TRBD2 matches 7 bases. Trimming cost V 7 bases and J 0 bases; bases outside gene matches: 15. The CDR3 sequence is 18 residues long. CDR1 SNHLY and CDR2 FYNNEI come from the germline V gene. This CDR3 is CASNRERYGGSSYNEQFF. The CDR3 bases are TGTGCCAGCAACCGGGAGAGATATGGCGGGAGCTCCTACAATGAGCAGTTCTTC.

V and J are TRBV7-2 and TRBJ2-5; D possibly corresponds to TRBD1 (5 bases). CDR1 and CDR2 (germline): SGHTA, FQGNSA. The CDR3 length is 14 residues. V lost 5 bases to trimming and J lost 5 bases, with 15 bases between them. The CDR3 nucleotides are TGTGCCAGCAGCCAAGGGGTTGCGTGGGAGACCCAGTACTTC. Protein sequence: CASSQGVAWETQYF. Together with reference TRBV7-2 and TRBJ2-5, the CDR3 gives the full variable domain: GAGVSQSPSNKVTEKGKDVELRCDPISGHTALYWYRQSLGQGLEFLIYFQGNSAPDKSGLPSDRFSAERTGGSVSTLTIQRTQQEDSAVYLCASSQGVAWETQYFGPGTRLLVL.

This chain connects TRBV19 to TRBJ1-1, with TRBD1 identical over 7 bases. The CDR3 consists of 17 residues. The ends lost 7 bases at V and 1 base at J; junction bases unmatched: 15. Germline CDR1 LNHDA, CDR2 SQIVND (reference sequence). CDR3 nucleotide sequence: TGTGCCAGTACCATTACGGGACAGAACCGTCGGAACACTGAAGCTTTCTTT. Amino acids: CASTITGQNRRNTEAFF.

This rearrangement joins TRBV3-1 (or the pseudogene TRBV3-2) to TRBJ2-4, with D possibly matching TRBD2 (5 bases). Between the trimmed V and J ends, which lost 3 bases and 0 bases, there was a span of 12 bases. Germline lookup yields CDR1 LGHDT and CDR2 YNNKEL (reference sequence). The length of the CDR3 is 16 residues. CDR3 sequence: CASSHRAAVAKNIQYF. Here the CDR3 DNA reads TGTGCCAGCAGCCACCGGGCAGCGGTAGCCAAAAACATTCAGTACTTC.

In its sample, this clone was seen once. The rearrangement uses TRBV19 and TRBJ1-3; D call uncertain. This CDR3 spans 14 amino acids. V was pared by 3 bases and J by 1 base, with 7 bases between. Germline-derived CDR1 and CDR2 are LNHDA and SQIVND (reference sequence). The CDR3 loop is CASSIGESGNTIYF. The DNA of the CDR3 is TGTGCCAGTAGTATCGGGGAATCTGGAAACACCATATATTTT.

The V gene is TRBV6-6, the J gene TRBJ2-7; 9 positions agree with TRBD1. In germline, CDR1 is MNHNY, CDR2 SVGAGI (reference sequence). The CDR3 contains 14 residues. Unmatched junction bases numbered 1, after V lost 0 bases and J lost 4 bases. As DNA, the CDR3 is TGTGCCAGCAGTTACTCGACAGGGGGGTACGAGCAGTACTTC. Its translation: CASSYSTGGYEQYF.

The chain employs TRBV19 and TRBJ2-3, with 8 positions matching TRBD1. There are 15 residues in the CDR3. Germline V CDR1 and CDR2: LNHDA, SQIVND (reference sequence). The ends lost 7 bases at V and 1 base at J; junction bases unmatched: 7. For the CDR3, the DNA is TGTGCCAGTACTACGACAGGGGCTGGCACAGATACGCAGTATTTT. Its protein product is CASTTTGAGTDTQYF. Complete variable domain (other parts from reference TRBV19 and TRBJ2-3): DGGITQSPKYLFRKEGQNVTLSCEQNLNHDAMYWYRQDPGQGLRLIYYSQIVNDFQKGDIAEGYSVSREKKESFPLTVTSAQKNPTAFYLCASTTTGAGTDTQYFGPGTRLTVL.

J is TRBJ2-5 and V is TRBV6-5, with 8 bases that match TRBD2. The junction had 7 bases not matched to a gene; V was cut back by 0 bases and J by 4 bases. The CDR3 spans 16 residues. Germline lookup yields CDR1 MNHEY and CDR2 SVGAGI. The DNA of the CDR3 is TGTGCCAGCAGTTACTCGAGACGGGGGGGGGCAGAGACCCAGTACTTC. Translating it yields CASSYSRRGGAETQYF.

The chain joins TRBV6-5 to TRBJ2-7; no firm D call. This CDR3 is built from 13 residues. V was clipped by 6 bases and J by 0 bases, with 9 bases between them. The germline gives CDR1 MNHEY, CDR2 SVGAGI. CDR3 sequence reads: CASSQQISYEQYF. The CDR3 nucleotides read TGTGCCAGCAGCCAACAAATCTCCTACGAGCAGTACTTC.

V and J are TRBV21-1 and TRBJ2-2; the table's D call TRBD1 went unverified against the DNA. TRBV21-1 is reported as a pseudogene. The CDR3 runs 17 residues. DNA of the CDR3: TGTGCCAGCAGCAAGATCTCCGGGACAGGTAACACCGGGGAGCTGTTTTTT. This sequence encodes CASSKISGTGNTGELFF.

This chain's CDR3 is CASSLTGRGSTIYF. CDR3 DNA: TGTGCCAGCAGCCTAACAGGGAGAGGGTCCACCATATATTTT. This chain joins TRBV11-2 and TRBJ1-3; perhaps TRBD1 as D (6 bases). Germline V CDR1 and CDR2: SGHAT, FQNNGV. This CDR3 spans 14 amino acids. Trimming removed 5 bases from V and 9 bases from J, with 17 bases in between.

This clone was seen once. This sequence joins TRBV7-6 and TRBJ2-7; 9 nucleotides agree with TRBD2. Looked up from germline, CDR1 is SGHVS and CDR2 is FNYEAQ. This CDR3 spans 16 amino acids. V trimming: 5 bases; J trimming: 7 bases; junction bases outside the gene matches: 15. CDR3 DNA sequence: TGTGCCAGCAGCCCAGGGGGAGGACTAGCGATTTCGGAGCAGTACTTC. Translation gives CASSPGGGLAISEQYF.

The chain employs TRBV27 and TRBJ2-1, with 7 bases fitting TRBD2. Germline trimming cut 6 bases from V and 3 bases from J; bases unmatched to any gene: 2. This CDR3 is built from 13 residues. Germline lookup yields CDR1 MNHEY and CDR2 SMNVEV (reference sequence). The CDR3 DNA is TGTGCCAGCAGAAGGGACTACTACAATGAGCAGTTCTTC. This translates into CASRRDYYNEQFF.

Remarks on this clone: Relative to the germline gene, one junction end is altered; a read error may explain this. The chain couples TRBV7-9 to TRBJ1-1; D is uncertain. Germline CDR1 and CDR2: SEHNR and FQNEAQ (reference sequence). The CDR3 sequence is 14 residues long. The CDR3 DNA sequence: TGTGCCAGCAGCCCTCCCTATCTGAACGCTGAAGCTTTCTTT. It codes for CASSPPYLNAEAFF.

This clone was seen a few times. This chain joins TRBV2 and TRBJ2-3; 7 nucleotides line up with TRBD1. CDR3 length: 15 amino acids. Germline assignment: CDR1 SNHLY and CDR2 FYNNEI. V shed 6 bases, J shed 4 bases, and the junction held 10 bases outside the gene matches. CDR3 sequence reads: CASRRGQATPDTQYF. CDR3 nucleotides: TGTGCCAGCAGACGAGGACAGGCCACGCCAGATACGCAGTATTTT.

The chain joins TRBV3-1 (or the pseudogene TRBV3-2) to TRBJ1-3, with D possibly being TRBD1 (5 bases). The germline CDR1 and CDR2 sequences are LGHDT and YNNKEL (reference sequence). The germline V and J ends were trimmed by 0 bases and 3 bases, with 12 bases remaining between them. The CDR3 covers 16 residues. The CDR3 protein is CASSQDGGVVGNTIYF. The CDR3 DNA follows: TGTGCCAGCAGCCAAGATGGAGGGGTAGTTGGAAACACCATATATTTT.

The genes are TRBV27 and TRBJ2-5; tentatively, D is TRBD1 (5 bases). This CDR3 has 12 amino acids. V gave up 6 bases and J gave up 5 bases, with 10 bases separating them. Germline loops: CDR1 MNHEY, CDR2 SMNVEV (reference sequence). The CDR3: CASRRPGETQYF. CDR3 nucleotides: TGTGCCAGCAGGAGACCAGGGGAGACCCAGTACTTC.

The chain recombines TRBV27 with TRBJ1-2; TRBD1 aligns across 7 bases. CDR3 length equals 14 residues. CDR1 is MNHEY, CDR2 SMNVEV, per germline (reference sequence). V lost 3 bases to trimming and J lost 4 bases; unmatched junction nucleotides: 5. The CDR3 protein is CASSLGGTAYGYTF. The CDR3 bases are TGTGCCAGCAGTTTGGGCGGGACAGCCTATGGCTACACCTTC.

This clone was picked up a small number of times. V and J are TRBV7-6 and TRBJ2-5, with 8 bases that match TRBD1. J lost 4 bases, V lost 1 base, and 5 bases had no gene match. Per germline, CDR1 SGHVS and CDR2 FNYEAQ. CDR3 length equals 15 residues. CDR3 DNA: TGTGCCAGCAGCTTAGGATCAGGGGGCGGAGAGACCCAGTACTTC. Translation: CASSLGSGGGETQYF.

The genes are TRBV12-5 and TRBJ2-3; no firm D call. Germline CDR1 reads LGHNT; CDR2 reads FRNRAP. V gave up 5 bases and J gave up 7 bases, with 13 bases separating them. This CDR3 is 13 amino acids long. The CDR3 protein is CASGPGRVHTQYF. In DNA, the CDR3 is TGTGCTAGTGGTCCTGGTCGGGTACATACGCAGTATTTT. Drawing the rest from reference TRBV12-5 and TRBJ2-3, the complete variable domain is DARVTQTPRHKVTEMGQEVTMRCQPILGHNTVFWYRQTMMQGLELLAYFRNRAPLDDSGMPKDRFSAEMPDATLATLKIQPSEPRDSAVYFCASGPGRVHTQYFGPGTRLTVL.

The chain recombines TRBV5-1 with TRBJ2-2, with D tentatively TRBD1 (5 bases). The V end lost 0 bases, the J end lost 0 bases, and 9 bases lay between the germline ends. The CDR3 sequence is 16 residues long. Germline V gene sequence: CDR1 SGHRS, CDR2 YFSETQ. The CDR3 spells CASSLVPGTNTGELFF. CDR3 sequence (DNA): TGCGCCAGCAGCTTGGTGCCAGGGACGAACACCGGGGAGCTGTTTTTT.